This passage covers 8 T cell receptor beta chains from one sample sequenced in a study of T cells in tuberculosis. The assay was immunoSEQ multiplex PCR, and TCRdb's table has in-frame clones only and misses some. The sample includes about 37,000 clones, roughly 93% of them seen just once. The sample consisted of PBMCs. Every receptor here comes from a donor between 10 and 29 years old with latent tuberculosis or without tuberculosis infection. Some clones in this sample may be carry-over from other donors' samples.

This chain connects TRBV9 to TRBJ2-5, with a weak D call TRBD1 (6 bases). V was shortened by 2 bases and J by 5 bases, with 13 bases between the two germline ends. This CDR3 has 14 residues. Germline CDR1 is SGDLS and CDR2 is YYNGEE. The CDR3 is CASSVLGGLETQYF. CDR3 sequence (DNA): TGTGCCAGCAGCGTCCTAGGGGGTCTGGAGACCCAGTACTTC.

The V gene is TRBV29-1, the J gene TRBJ2-1; the D gene is possibly TRBD2 (6 bases). V was cut by 3 bases and J by 8 bases, with 14 bases left in between. CDR1 and CDR2 from the germline V gene are SQVTM and ANQGSEA. This CDR3 is 13 amino acids long. As DNA, the CDR3 is TGCAGCGTTGAGCGGGGATCTGGCTATGAGCAGTTCTTC. Translation: CSVERGSGYEQFF.

The chain uses TRBV27 and TRBJ1-6, with 8 bases identical to TRBD1. The CDR3 consists of 17 residues. J was trimmed by 7 bases and V by 2 bases; bases with no gene match: 10. Germline V CDR1 and CDR2: MNHEY, SMNVEV (reference sequence). CDR3 DNA sequence: TGTGCCAGCAGTTTACGTAGGACAGGGAACTTCAATTCACCCCTCCACTTT. It encodes CASSLRRTGNFNSPLHF.

The CDR3 is CASSLRQGSYEQYF. DNA for the CDR3: TGCGCCAGCAGCTTACGACAGGGATCCTACGAGCAGTACTTC. The chain links TRBV5-1 to TRBJ2-7, with TRBD1 matching over 7 bases. Germline loops: CDR1 SGHRS, CDR2 YFSETQ. Germline trimming cut 2 bases from V and 1 base from J; bases unmatched to any gene: 3. The CDR3 sequence is 14 residues long.

The J gene is TRBJ1-6, the V gene TRBV19; 8 bases fit TRBD1. Trimming removed 11 bases from V and 7 bases from J; junction bases left unmatched: 7. CDR3 length: 13 amino acids. The germline V gene encodes CDR1 LNHDA and CDR2 SQIVND (reference sequence). The CDR3: CAGQGPGNSPLHF. In nucleotides, the CDR3 is TGTGCCGGACAGGGTCCAGGGAATTCACCCCTCCACTTT.

The rearrangement links TRBV19 to TRBJ1-2; 7 bases align to TRBD1. J gave up 5 bases and V 5 bases, and 20 bases lay outside the gene matches. Germline CDR1 is LNHDA and CDR2 is SQIVND (reference sequence). The length of the CDR3 is 18 residues. CDR3 region: CASSPRGRDPSPIYGYTF. In DNA, the CDR3 is TGTGCCAGTAGTCCGAGGGGGCGAGATCCATCCCCAATTTATGGCTACACCTTC.

This CDR3 is CASSLGQGNNSPLHF. The CDR3 DNA sequence: TGCGCCAGCAGCTTGGGACAGGGGAATAATTCACCCCTCCACTTT. The chain recombines TRBV5-1 with TRBJ1-6; 8 bases are a match to TRBD1. From germline, CDR1 is SGHRS and CDR2 YFSETQ. The V and J ends lost 0 bases and 5 bases, in that order; junction bases with no gene match: 1. This CDR3 region has 15 residues. Based on the CDR3 plus reference TRBV5-1 and TRBJ1-6, the full variable domain is KAGVTQTPRYLIKTRGQQVTLSCSPISGHRSVSWYQQTPGQGLQFLFEYFSETQRNKGNFPGRFSGRQFSNSRSEMNVSTLELGDSALYLCASSLGQGNNSPLHFGNGTRLTVT.

The J gene is TRBJ1-3, the V gene TRBV10-3; D is possibly TRBD1 (5 bases). Germline CDR1 and CDR2: ENHRY and SYGVKD. The V gene lost 7 bases and the J gene lost 0 bases, with 10 bases spanning the gap. There are 14 residues in the CDR3. The CDR3 spells CAIIGDSSGNTIYF. In nucleotides, the CDR3 is TGTGCCATCATTGGGGACTCCTCTGGAAACACCATATATTTT.